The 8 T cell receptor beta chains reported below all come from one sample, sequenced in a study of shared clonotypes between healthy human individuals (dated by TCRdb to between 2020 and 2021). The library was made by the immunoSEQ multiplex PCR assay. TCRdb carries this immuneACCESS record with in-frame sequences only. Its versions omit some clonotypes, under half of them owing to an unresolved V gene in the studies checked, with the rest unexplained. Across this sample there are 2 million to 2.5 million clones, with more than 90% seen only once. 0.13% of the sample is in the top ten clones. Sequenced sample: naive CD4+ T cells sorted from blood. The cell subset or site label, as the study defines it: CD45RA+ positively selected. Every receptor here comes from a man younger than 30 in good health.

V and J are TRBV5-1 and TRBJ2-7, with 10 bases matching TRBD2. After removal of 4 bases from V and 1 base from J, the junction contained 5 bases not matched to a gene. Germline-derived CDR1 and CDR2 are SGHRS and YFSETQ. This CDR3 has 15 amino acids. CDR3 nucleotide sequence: TGCGCCAGCAGCATCCTAGCGGGGGAATCCTACGAGCAGTACTTC. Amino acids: CASSILAGESYEQYF.

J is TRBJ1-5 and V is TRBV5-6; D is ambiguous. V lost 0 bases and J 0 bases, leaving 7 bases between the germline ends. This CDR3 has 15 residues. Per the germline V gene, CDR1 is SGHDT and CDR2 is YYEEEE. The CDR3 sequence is CASSLAGYSNQPQHF. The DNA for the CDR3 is TGTGCCAGCAGCTTGGCAGGATATAGCAATCAGCCCCAGCATTTT.

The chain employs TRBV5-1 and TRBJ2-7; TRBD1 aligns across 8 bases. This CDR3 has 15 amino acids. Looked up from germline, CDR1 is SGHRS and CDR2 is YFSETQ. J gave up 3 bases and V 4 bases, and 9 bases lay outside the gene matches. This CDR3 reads CASSPPGQANYEQYF. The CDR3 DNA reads TGCGCCAGCAGCCCTCCGGGACAGGCCAACTACGAGCAGTACTTC.

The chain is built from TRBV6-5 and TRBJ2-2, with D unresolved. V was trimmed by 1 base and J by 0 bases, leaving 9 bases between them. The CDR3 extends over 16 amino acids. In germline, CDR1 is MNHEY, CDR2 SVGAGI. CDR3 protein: CASSYLGKPNTGELFF. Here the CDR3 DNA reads TGTGCCAGCAGTTACTTGGGGAAACCGAACACCGGGGAGCTGTTTTTT.

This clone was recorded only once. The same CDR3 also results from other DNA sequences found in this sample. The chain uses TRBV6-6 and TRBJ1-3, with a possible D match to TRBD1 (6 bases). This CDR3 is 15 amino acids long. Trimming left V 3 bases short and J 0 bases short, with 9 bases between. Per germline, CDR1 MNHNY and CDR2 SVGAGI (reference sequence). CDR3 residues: CASSYQGSSGNTIYF. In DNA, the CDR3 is TGTGCCAGCAGTTATCAGGGGAGCTCTGGAAACACCATATATTTT.

The chain's CDR3 is CASSGTDEQYF. Here the CDR3 DNA reads TGTGCCAGCAGTGGGACGGATGAGCAGTACTTC. The gene calls are TRBV6-1 and TRBJ2-7; D uncertain. Germline CDR1 and CDR2: MNHNS and SASEGT. There are 11 residues in the CDR3. V was pared by 4 bases and J by 7 bases, with 8 bases between.

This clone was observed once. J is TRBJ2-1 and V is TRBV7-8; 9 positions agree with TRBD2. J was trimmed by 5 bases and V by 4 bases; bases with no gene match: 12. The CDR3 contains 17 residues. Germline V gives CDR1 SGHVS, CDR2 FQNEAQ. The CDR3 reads CASSSPLGREGHNEQFF. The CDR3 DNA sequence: TGTGCCAGCAGCTCCCCCTTAGGGCGGGAGGGCCACAATGAGCAGTTCTTC.

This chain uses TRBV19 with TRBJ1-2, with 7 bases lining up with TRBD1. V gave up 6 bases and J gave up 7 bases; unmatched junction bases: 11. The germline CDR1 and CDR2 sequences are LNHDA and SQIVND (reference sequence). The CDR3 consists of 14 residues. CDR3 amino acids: CASRETGFGIGYTF. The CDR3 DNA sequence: TGTGCCAGTAGGGAGACAGGGTTTGGGATTGGCTACACCTTC.